Listed here are 10 T cell receptor beta chains from one sample, sequenced in a study of response to subunit inactivated influenza vaccine. TCRdb redid the calling of the RT-PCR reads with MiXCR, one entry per CDR3 protein. The data show approximately 250,000 distinct CDR3 sequences, 12% seen once. Source: non-naive T cells sorted from PBMCs, taken 14 to 15 days before vaccination. The receptors derive from a man aged 50-59 years who received an inactivated influenza vaccine.

The V call is TRBV2, the J call TRBJ2-5; D is possibly TRBD1 (5 bases). Germline CDR1 SNHLY, CDR2 FYNNEI. The CDR3 extends over 14 amino acids. The V gene lost 6 bases and the J gene lost 1 base, with 12 bases spanning the gap. The CDR3 sequence is CASSSGHSQETQYF. The CDR3 region has the DNA TGTGCCAGCAGCTCAGGACACAGCCAAGAGACCCAGTACTTC. The whole variable domain, remainder taken from reference TRBV2 and TRBJ2-5, is EPEVTQTPSHQVTQMGQEVILRCVPISNHLYFYWYRQILGQKVEFLVSFYNNEISEKSEIFDDQFSVERPDGSNFTLKIRSTKLEDSAMYFCASSSGHSQETQYFGPGTRLLVL.

This clonotype showed up just a few times. The chain couples TRBV7-9 to TRBJ1-6; a weak D match, TRBD1 (5 bases). V shed 5 bases and J shed 6 bases, with 14 bases lying between them. The CDR3 is 15 amino acids. Germline CDR1 and CDR2: SEHNR and FQNEAQ (reference sequence). The CDR3 region has the DNA TGTGCCAGCAGCCCCGTTGGCAGGGCTAATTCACCCCTCCACTTT. It translates to CASSPVGRANSPLHF.

This clonotype was seen many times. The genes are TRBV5-1 and TRBJ2-1; no firm D call. From germline, CDR1 is SGHRS and CDR2 YFSETQ. The CDR3 is made up of 14 amino acids. V dropped 0 bases and J dropped 5 bases, with 9 bases sitting between them. The DNA for the CDR3 is TGCGCCAGCAGCTTGGAGGAGACGCACAATGAGCAGTTCTTC. It specifies CASSLEETHNEQFF.

The gene calls are TRBV5-1 and TRBJ2-5; 8 positions match TRBD1. The V gene's germline CDR1 is SGHRS and CDR2 YFSETQ. The CDR3 contains 17 residues. V dropped 0 bases and J dropped 4; count of bases not matched to a gene: 11. The CDR3 coding sequence is TGCGCCAGCAGCTTGGGTCAGCGACAGGGGATCGGAGAGACCCAGTACTTC. Its protein product is CASSLGQRQGIGETQYF.

The chain employs TRBV7-6 and TRBJ2-1; the match to TRBD2 covers 15 bases. Per the germline V gene, CDR1 is SGHVS and CDR2 is FNYEAQ. The V segment lost 4 bases and the J segment 7 bases; nucleotides outside the gene matches: 5. The CDR3 covers 16 residues. CDR3 DNA: TGTGCCAGCAGCTCATGGACTAGCGGGAGGGGGAATGAGCAGTTCTTC. Translating it yields CASSSWTSGRGNEQFF. The full variable domain, its missing parts supplied by reference TRBV7-6 and TRBJ2-1, is GAGVSQSPRYKVTKRGQDVALRCDPISGHVSLYWYRQALGQGPEFLTYFNYEAQQDKSGLPNDRFSAERPEGSISTLTIQRTEQRDSAMYRCASSSWTSGRGNEQFFGPGTRLTVL.

This chain joins TRBV10-3 and TRBJ1-1; unclear D gene. Deletions cut 3 bases from V and 1 base from J, with 12 bases between. The length of the CDR3 is 15 residues. CDR1 and CDR2 (germline): ENHRY, SYGVKD. CDR3 sequence reads: CAISDSADANTEAFF. CDR3 nucleotides: TGTGCCATCAGTGACTCGGCAGATGCGAACACTGAAGCTTTCTTT.

This clonotype was detected once. The chain couples TRBV5-5 to TRBJ2-4; tentatively, D is TRBD1 or TRBD2 (5 bases each). CDR3 length: 14 amino acids. V gave up 2 bases and J gave up 5 bases, with 11 bases separating them. Germline CDR1 and CDR2: SGHKS and YYEKEE (reference sequence). CDR3 residues: CASSFSGTENIQYF. The CDR3 nucleotides read TGTGCCAGCAGCTTTTCCGGGACGGAAAACATTCAGTACTTC.

At least ten counts were recorded for this clonotype. The V gene is TRBV12-3 or TRBV12-4, the J gene TRBJ1-1; D gene ambiguous. The V end was cut by 6 bases, the J end by 4 bases, with 12 bases between. The CDR3 runs to 13 residues. As DNA, the CDR3 is TGTGCCAGCAGCCGATACGTGGGCACTGAAGCTTTCTTT. Translated, it gives CASSRYVGTEAFF.

In the case of this clonotype: With a much larger clone just one base away, this may be a read error. J is TRBJ1-4 and V is TRBV7-2, with D unclear. V was pared by 6 bases and J by 7 bases, with 15 bases between. The CDR3 contains 14 residues. Germline CDR1 is SGHTA and CDR2 is FQGNSA. The CDR3, as DNA: TGTGCCAGCAGTCGTCAGGCGTGGGGTGAAAAACTGTTTTTT. Translated, it gives CASSRQAWGEKLFF.

This clonotype was recorded many times. V is TRBV6-2 or TRBV6-3 and J is TRBJ2-5, with 10 bases aligning to TRBD2. The CDR3 sequence is 16 residues long. V lost 5 bases to trimming and J lost 5 bases; unmatched junction nucleotides: 11. From germline, CDR1 is MNHEY and CDR2 SVGEGT. The CDR3 here is CASSPWSGRAVETQYF. The CDR3 bases are TGTGCCAGCAGTCCGTGGAGCGGGAGGGCCGTGGAGACCCAGTACTTC.